The subject of this entry is one T cell receptor beta chain. What it recognizes is unknown. Libraries were prepared by immunoSEQ multiplex PCR; TCRdb keeps only in-frame clonotypes and omits some of them. In the table there are about 59,000 clones, about 88% of which are singletons. These data come from a study of T cell responses to AZD1222 COVID-19 vaccine. Study observations and caveats: Nearly half of spike-specific TCRs reportedly target variant regions that are unmutated in the B.1.351 and B.1.1.7 variants. When two AZD1222 doses had been given, Spike-specific TCR breadth and depth rose.

Germline V gene sequence: CDR1 SEHNR, CDR2 FQNEAQ (reference sequence). The germline V and J ends were trimmed by 6 bases and 0 bases, with 12 bases remaining between them. The CDR3 length is 14 residues. The V gene is TRBV7-9, the J gene TRBJ2-7; TRBD1 is a possible D gene (6 bases). This sequence originates from an adult who received the AZD1222 COVID-19 vaccine. Sequencing used peripheral blood, obtained 28 days after the second AZD1222 dose. In nucleotides, the CDR3 is TGTGCCAGCAGTAAGCGACAGGACTCCTACGAGCAGTACTTC. This encodes CASSKRQDSYEQYF.